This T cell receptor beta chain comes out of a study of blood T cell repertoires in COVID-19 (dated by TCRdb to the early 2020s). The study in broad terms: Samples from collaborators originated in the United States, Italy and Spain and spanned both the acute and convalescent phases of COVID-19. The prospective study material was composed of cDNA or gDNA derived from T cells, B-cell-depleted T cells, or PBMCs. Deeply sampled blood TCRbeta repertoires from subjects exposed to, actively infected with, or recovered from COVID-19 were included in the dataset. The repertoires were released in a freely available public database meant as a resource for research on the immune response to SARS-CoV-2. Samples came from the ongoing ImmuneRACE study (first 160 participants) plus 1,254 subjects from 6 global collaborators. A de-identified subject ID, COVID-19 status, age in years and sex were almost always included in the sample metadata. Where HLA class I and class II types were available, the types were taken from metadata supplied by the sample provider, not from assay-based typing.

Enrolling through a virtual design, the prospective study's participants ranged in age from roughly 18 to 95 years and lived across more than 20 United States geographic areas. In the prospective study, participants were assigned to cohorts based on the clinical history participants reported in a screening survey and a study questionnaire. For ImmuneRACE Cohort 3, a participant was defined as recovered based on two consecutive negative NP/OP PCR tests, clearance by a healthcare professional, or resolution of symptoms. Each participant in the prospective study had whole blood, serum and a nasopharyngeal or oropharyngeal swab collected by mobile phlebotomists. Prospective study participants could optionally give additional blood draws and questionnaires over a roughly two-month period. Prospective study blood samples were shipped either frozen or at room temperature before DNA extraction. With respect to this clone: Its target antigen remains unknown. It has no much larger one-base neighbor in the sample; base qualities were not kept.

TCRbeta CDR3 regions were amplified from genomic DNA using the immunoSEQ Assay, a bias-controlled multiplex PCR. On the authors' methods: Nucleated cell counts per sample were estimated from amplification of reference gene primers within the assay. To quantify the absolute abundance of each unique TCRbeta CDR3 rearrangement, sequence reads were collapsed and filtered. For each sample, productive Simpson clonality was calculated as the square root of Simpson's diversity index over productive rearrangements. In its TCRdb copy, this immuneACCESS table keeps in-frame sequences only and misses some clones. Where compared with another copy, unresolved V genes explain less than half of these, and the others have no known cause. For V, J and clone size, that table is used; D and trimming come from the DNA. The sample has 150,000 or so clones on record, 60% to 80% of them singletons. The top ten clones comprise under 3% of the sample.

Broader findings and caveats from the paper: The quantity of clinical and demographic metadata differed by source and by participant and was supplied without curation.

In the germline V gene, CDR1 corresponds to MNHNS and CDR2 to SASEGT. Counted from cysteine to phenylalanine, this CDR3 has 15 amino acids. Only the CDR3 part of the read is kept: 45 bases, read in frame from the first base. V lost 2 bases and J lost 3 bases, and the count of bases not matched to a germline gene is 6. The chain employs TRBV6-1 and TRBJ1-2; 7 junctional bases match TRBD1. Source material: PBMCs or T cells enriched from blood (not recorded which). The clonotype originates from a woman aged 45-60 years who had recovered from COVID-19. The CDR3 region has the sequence CASSEFGQAYYGYTF. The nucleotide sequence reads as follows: TGTGCCAGCAGTGAATTCGGACAGGCCTACTATGGCTACACCTTC.